Here is one T cell receptor (beta chain) with its context. What it binds is unknown. It was with 60 Vbeta and 13 Jbeta primers that the PCR ran. Sequencing was performed with immunoSEQ multiplex PCR; in TCRdb, only in-frame clones are kept and a portion is missing. In all, the sample yields 40,000 to 55,000 clones. This specimen belongs to a study of cytomegalovirus exposure and HLA in healthy donors. Study-level findings and limits: Investigators reported about 160 TCR beta chains as tied to cytomegalovirus. Accurate predictions that matched the HLA-A and HLA-B alleles of most subjects were reportedly made from TCR beta sequences. The authors later found most CMV-associated TCR beta chains appeared HLA-restricted. The records held CMV serostatus as the only immune exposure information.

Trimming removed 2 bases from V and 0 bases from J, with 15 bases in between. Per germline, CDR1 SGHRS and CDR2 YFSETQ. The CDR3 is 16 residues long. The rearrangement uses TRBV5-1 and TRBJ2-7; D gene unclear. The material sequenced was PBMCs. The sequence was collected from a male donor in good health and CMV-seropositive. The CDR3 sequence is CASSLAWAASSYEQYF. The CDR3 DNA follows: TGCGCCAGCAGCTTAGCTTGGGCCGCCAGCTCCTACGAGCAGTACTTC.